What follows is one T cell receptor (beta chain) and its context. RNA in amounts of roughly 0.5 to 1 ug was reverse transcribed with random hexamers. TCRdb re-analysed the immunoSEQ multiplex PCR reads in MiXCR, keeping a single row per CDR3 protein. This sample has approximately 65,000 distinct CDR3 sequences, with roughly nine tenths found just once. Sequencing of TCR beta was performed on blood CD8+ and CD4+ T cells. The entry originates in a study of CD8 T cells in Susac syndrome. V was shortened by 2 bases and J by 0 bases, with 11 bases between the two germline ends. Looked up from germline, CDR1 is SGHVS and CDR2 is FNYEAQ. This CDR3 spans 16 amino acids.

The V and J genes are TRBV7-6 and TRBJ2-1; D unclear. This clonotype was sampled from a human donor in good health. The sequencing sample was made of CD8+ T cells from PBMCs. CDR3 sequence reads: CASSLRCCLSYNEQFF. CDR3 sequence (DNA): TGTGCCAGCAGCTTAAGGTGCTGTCTCTCCTACAATGAGCAGTTCTTC. The full variable domain, rest sourced from reference TRBV7-6 and TRBJ2-1, is GAGVSQSPRYKVTKRGQDVALRCDPISGHVSLYWYRQALGQGPEFLTYFNYEAQQDKSGLPNDRFSAERPEGSISTLTIQRTEQRDSAMYRCASSLRCCLSYNEQFFGPGTRLTVL.